The sequence of this TCR beta chain was determined in a study of response to subunit inactivated influenza vaccine. MiXCR, run by TCRdb on the RT-PCR reads, gives a single entry per CDR3 protein. The data contain more than 700,000 distinct CDR3 sequences, about 20% of them singletons. The CDR3 has 15 residues. The trim removed 5 bases at V and 9 bases at J, leaving 11 bases unmatched. Germline CDR1 SGHTA, CDR2 FQGTGA. This clonotype appeared a few times. What it binds is unknown. General study points: New T cells are recruited in small numbers by each seasonal influenza vaccination, according to the authors' suggestion.

The input for sequencing was PBMCs from blood, taken about 5 days after vaccination. The rearrangement uses TRBV7-3 and TRBJ2-1, with 9 bases aligning to TRBD2. The sequence derives from a man aged 50-60 years who received an inactivated influenza vaccine. The CDR3 spells CASSDRTSAVGEQFF. DNA of the CDR3: TGTGCCAGCAGCGACAGGACTAGCGCCGTCGGTGAGCAGTTCTTC.